This TCR beta chain was identified in a study of molecular identifiers for immune sequencing clone quantification. Whole-study results and caveats: In naive cells, clones above 20 RNA copies held under 1% of molecules, whereas in effector cells they held over 99%. Barcode sharing among identical TCR molecules could make large clones appear smaller.

TCRdb processed the PCR reads anew with MiXCR; each CDR3 protein has one entry. This sample has about 100,000 distinct CDR3 sequences, with 35% to 40% found just once. Naive CD8 libraries came from about 19,000 to 1,100,000 sorted cells with 10%, 30% or 50% RNA. This clonotype has more than one count but fewer than ten. Its matching antigen is unknown. Sample: naive CD8+ T cells from blood, with Jurkat cell RNA spiked in. Subset described: FACS-sorted CD8+CD4-CCR7+CD45RA+ naive T cells. The receptor was isolated from a human donor in good health. Some libraries in this study had Jurkat cell RNA spiked in.

The CDR3 nucleotides read TGTGCCAGCAGCTCCCCCGTGTCAGGAGACGCTATGGACTATGGCTACACCTTC. It specifies CASSSPVSGDAMDYGYTF. This rearrangement joins TRBV28 to TRBJ1-2; D unresolved. Trimming removed 6 bases at V and 3 bases at J, with 26 bases between. CDR1 is MDHEN, CDR2 SYDVKM, per germline. The CDR3 has 18 amino acids.